This TCR beta chain was identified during a study of cytomegalovirus exposure and HLA in healthy donors. Study at large: Unique TCR beta sequences numbering approximately 100 million came from 190 million or so T cells in an earlier analysis.

This clone was seen more than once but under ten times. Samples came from healthy bone marrow donors. The PCR made use of 60 Vbeta and 13 Jbeta primers. Libraries were prepared by immunoSEQ multiplex PCR; TCRdb keeps only in-frame clonotypes and omits some of them. The table includes more than 95,000 clones, about 11% detected once. Germline assignment: CDR1 LNHDA and CDR2 SQIVND (reference sequence). The germline V and J ends were trimmed by 0 bases and 6 bases, with 9 bases remaining between them. This CDR3 comprises 14 residues. This sequence originates from a young woman in good health and CMV-seropositive. Input material: PBMCs. The chain carries TRBV19 and TRBJ2-1; D might be TRBD2 (5 bases). CDR3 in DNA: TGTGCCAGTAGTATAGACGTCCTAGCCAATGAGCAGTTCTTC. Amino acid sequence: CASSIDVLANEQFF.